A selection of T cell receptor beta chains follows, all from one sample in a study of cytomegalovirus exposure and HLA in healthy donors. Data came from immunoSEQ multiplex PCR; TCRdb stores just in-frame clones and leaves some out. The sample has around 220,000 clones; over 60% are singletons. The sequenced sample consisted of PBMCs. The source is a man in his forties in good health and CMV-seronegative. Each CDR3 is given with its conserved first and last residue. D genes are given only for firm matches. Some rows mark clone size as missing; the rest say once, few, many or name a class of expanded clone.

V gene,D gene,J gene,clone size,CDR3 protein,CDR3 DNA
TRBV4-2,TRBD2,TRBJ2-5,NA,CASSQDLTSGEKTQYF,TGTGCCAGCAGCCAAGATCTTACTAGCGGGGAGAAGACCCAGTACTTC
TRBV5-1,TRBD1,TRBJ2-2,NA,CASSLGDRAHMNTGELFF,TGCGCCAGCAGCTTGGGGGACAGGGCACACATGAACACCGGGGAGCTGTTTTTT
TRBV19,NA,TRBJ1-5,NA,CAGGDTYNQPQHF,TGTGCCGGGGGGGACACCTATAATCAGCCCCAGCATTTT
TRBV4-2,TRBD2,TRBJ2-3,NA,CASSQDVGLAGLITDTQYF,TGTGCCAGCAGCCAAGATGTAGGACTAGCGGGACTAATCACAGATACGCAGTATTTT
TRBV6-1,NA,TRBJ2-7,NA,CASSELRLSYEQYF,TGTGCCAGCAGTGAATTGCGGCTCTCCTACGAGCAGTACTTC
TRBV2,NA,TRBJ1-6,few,CASSELGGAVNSPLHF,TGTGCCAGCAGTGAGCTTGGGGGGGCGGTTAATTCACCCCTCCACTTT
TRBV5-4,NA,TRBJ2-7,NA,CASSGQDSYEQYF,TGTGCCAGCAGCGGCCAGGACTCCTACGAGCAGTACTTC
TRBV15,TRBD1,TRBJ1-5,NA,CATSRSTGKMHF,TGTGCCACCAGCAGGTCGACAGGGAAGATGCATTTT
TRBV9,TRBD2,TRBJ2-7,NA,CASSVQAGPYEQYF,TGTGCCAGCAGCGTTCAAGCGGGACCCTACGAGCAGTACTTC
TRBV5-6,TRBD2,TRBJ2-2,NA,CASSPLAGGLAGELFF,TGTGCCAGCAGTCCGCTAGCGGGGGGGCTCGCCGGGGAGCTGTTTTTT
TRBV5-1,NA,TRBJ2-2,NA,CASRVRGPVTGELFF,TGCGCCAGCAGGGTCAGGGGACCTGTCACCGGGGAGCTGTTTTTT
TRBV7-9,NA,TRBJ2-3,NA,CSSSSGILMDTDTQYF,TGTTCCAGCAGCTCCGGGATCCTCATGGACACAGATACGCAGTATTTT
TRBV7-3,NA,TRBJ2-2,NA,CASSFDPGISGELFF,TGTGCCAGCAGCTTCGACCCAGGGATCTCCGGGGAGCTGTTTTTT
TRBV6-4,NA,TRBJ2-3,NA,CASSVRGAGDTQYF,TGTGCCAGCAGTGTCCGCGGGGCGGGGGATACGCAGTATTTT
TRBV7-9,NA,TRBJ1-2,once,CATLRGGNYGYTF,TGTGCCACCCTGAGGGGGGGTAACTATGGCTACACCTTC
TRBV4-3,NA,TRBJ1-2,NA,CASSQDPGGANGYTF,TGCGCCAGCAGCCAAGATCCGGGGGGCGCAAACGGCTACACCTTC
TRBV27,TRBD2,TRBJ2-1,NA,CASSSETSGKNEQFF,TGTGCCAGCAGTTCTGAAACTAGCGGGAAGAATGAGCAGTTCTTC
TRBV7-2,TRBD2,TRBJ2-2,few,CASSLGLAGVGELFF,TGTGCCAGCAGCTTGGGACTAGCGGGAGTGGGGGAGCTGTTTTTT
TRBV6-1,TRBD1,TRBJ1-5,once,CASTGQGSEPQHF,TGTGCCAGCACCGGACAGGGCTCGGAACCCCAGCATTTT
TRBV7-9,TRBD2,TRBJ2-1,NA,CTSSLIAGGYNEQFF,TGTACCAGCAGCTTGATAGCGGGAGGGTACAATGAGCAGTTCTTC
TRBV7-6,NA,TRBJ1-2,NA,CASSSTYNYGYTF,TGTGCCAGCAGCTCAACATATAACTATGGCTACACCTTC
TRBV19,NA,TRBJ1-1,NA,CASSVTGENTEAFF,TGTGCCAGTAGTGTGACGGGGGAGAACACTGAAGCTTTCTTT
TRBV13,TRBD2,TRBJ2-7,few,CASSIQRGYEQYF,TGTGCCAGCAGCATACAGCGGGGTTACGAGCAGTACTTC
TRBV2,TRBD2,TRBJ2-7,NA,CASSVGLAPYEQYF,TGTGCCAGCAGTGTGGGACTAGCGCCCTACGAGCAGTACTTC
TRBV7-9,NA,TRBJ1-2,NA,CASSPDYNYGYTF,TGTGCCAGCAGCCCCGACTATAACTATGGCTACACCTTC
TRBV19,TRBD2,TRBJ2-5,NA,CASSIGRLAGHQETQYF,TGTGCCAGTAGTATAGGTCGACTAGCGGGGCACCAAGAGACCCAGTACTTC